A selection of T cell receptor beta chains follows, all from one sample in a study of identical twins. TCRdb re-derived calls from the 5' RACE reads in MiXCR, one entry per CDR3 protein. The table records approximately 350,000 distinct CDR3 sequences, roughly an eighth of them present only once. These data also formed part of another study, on yellow fever vaccine responses in identical twins.

Sequences were obtained from CD8+ T cells sorted from blood. These receptors all stem from a young woman in good health. CDR3s include the opening cysteine and the closing phenylalanine or tryptophan. A D gene is named only where the DNA matches it firmly. For some rows the clone size is stated as once, few or many, or as a class when expanded; others skip it.

>TRBV24-1|TRBJ2-1|-|-
CATSDSDSAYNEQFF
TGTGCCACCAGTGATTCGGACAGCGCCTACAATGAGCAGTTCTTC
>TRBV7-6|TRBJ1-1|many|TRBD1
CASTLLGVETGTFTEAFF
TGTGCCAGCACCCTTTTGGGGGTCGAGACAGGGACCTTCACTGAAGCTTTCTTT
>TRBV6-5|TRBJ2-5|-|-
CASSYVVAKQETQYF
TGTGCCAGCAGTTACGTTGTGGCTAAACAAGAGACCCAGTACTTC
>TRBV7-2|TRBJ2-3|many|-
CASSLALPSTDTQYF
TGTGCCAGCAGCTTAGCCCTACCTAGCACAGATACGCAGTATTTT
>TRBV10-3|TRBJ2-7|few|TRBD2
CAISDGLAAYEQYF
TGTGCCATCAGTGATGGACTAGCGGCATACGAGCAGTACTTC
>TRBV29-1|TRBJ1-2|many|-
CSVDRQAHIYTF
TGCAGCGTTGATCGACAGGCCCACATCTACACCTTC
>TRBV4-2|TRBJ2-7|-|-
CASSQDGDSSYEQYF
TGTGCCAGCAGCCAAGACGGGGACTCTTCCTACGAGCAGTACTTC
>TRBV12-3/TRBV12-4|TRBJ1-5|-|-
CASTRRDPNQPQHF
TGTGCCAGCACTCGCCGGGACCCCAATCAGCCCCAGCATTTT
>TRBV4-1|TRBJ2-5|few|-
CASSQDTWGQETQYF
TGCGCCAGCAGCCAAGATACGTGGGGCCAAGAGACCCAGTACTTC
>TRBV7-8|TRBJ1-5|-|-
CASSHSSAGGYQPQHF
TGTGCCAGCAGCCACTCCTCGGCGGGGGGCTATCAGCCCCAGCATTTT
>TRBV5-5|TRBJ1-1|many|TRBD1
CASSAGQLNTEAFF
TGTGCCAGCAGCGCGGGACAGCTGAACACTGAAGCTTTCTTT
>TRBV4-1|TRBJ2-7|few|TRBD2
CASSQRLADSYEQYF
TGCGCCAGCAGCCAAAGACTAGCGGACTCCTACGAGCAGTACTTC
>TRBV12-3/TRBV12-4|TRBJ2-5|few|-
CASSPPPQYF
TGTGCCAGCAGCCCCCCCCCCCAGTACTTC
>TRBV27|TRBJ2-5|few|TRBD2
CASSWLAGGRETQYF
TGTGCCAGCAGTTGGTTAGCGGGGGGGAGGGAGACCCAGTACTTC
>TRBV29-1|TRBJ2-7|many|TRBD2
CSVEEGSGGSYEQYF
TGCAGCGTTGAAGAAGGGAGCGGGGGCTCCTACGAGCAGTACTTC
>TRBV29-1|TRBJ1-3|many|-
CSVEARLQGNTIYF
TGCAGCGTTGAAGCACGGCTCCAGGGAAACACCATATATTTT
>TRBV29-1|TRBJ1-2|few|-
CSVDWGIYGYTF
TGCAGCGTTGATTGGGGAATCTATGGCTACACCTTC
>TRBV5-1|TRBJ1-1|many|-
CASSLLGGSGGSTEAFF
TGCGCCAGCAGCTTGCTGGGGGGGTCCGGGGGAAGCACTGAAGCTTTCTTT
>TRBV10-3|TRBJ2-3|-|TRBD2
CAISEAGKADTQYF
TGTGCCATCAGTGAAGCGGGGAAAGCAGATACGCAGTATTTT
>TRBV3-1|TRBJ2-1|-|TRBD1
CASSHRPTGGRNEQFF
TGTGCCAGCAGCCATAGACCGACAGGGGGCCGTAATGAGCAGTTCTTC
>TRBV7-3|TRBJ1-2|few|-
CASSLGGAQANYGYTF
TGTGCCAGCAGCTTAGGTGGGGCCCAAGCTAACTATGGCTACACCTTC
>TRBV12-3/TRBV12-4|TRBJ1-2|many|TRBD1
CASSDPRTGGYTF
TGTGCCAGCAGCGATCCGCGGACAGGCGGCTACACCTTC
>TRBV12-3/TRBV12-4|TRBJ2-7|many|TRBD1
CASSLAGTGASEQYF
TGTGCCAGCAGTTTAGCCGGGACAGGGGCTTCCGAGCAGTACTTC
>TRBV2|TRBJ2-1|-|-
CAAHRTGDYEQFF
TGTGCCGCCCACAGAACAGGCGACTATGAGCAGTTCTTC
>TRBV7-8|TRBJ2-7|-|TRBD1
CASSTRTGTSYEQYF
TGTGCCAGCAGCACACGGACAGGGACCTCCTACGAGCAGTACTTC
>TRBV4-1|TRBJ2-4|-|TRBD1
CASSSRTGGNIQYF
TGCGCCAGCAGCTCCCGGACAGGGGGAAACATTCAGTACTTC
>TRBV9|TRBJ1-2|few|-
CASSAVPLSYGYTF
TGTGCCAGCAGCGCCGTCCCCTTGAGCTATGGCTACACCTTC
>TRBV27|TRBJ1-5|-|-
CASSQRGGSNQPQHF
TGTGCCAGCAGTCAGAGGGGGGGCAGCAATCAGCCCCAGCATTTT
>TRBV27|TRBJ2-1|few|TRBD2
CASREREGHGNEQFF
TGTGCCAGCAGAGAACGGGAGGGCCACGGCAATGAGCAGTTCTTC
>TRBV7-8|TRBJ1-5|-|-
CASSTPNQPQHF
TGTGCCAGCAGTACACCGAATCAGCCCCAGCATTTT
>TRBV27|TRBJ2-5|few|TRBD2
CASSRRLAGETQYF
TGTGCCAGCAGCCGAAGACTAGCTGGCGAGACCCAGTACTTC
>TRBV2|TRBJ1-4|few|-
CASKDLEKLFF
TGTGCCAGCAAGGACTTAGAAAAACTGTTTTTT
>TRBV29-1|TRBJ1-2|-|-
CSVEGGQANYGYTF
TGCAGCGTTGAGGGGGGGCAAGCTAACTATGGCTACACCTTC